This passage covers 13 T cell receptor beta chains from one sample sequenced in a study of T cell clonotyping in hematopoietic cell transplantation. Time point defined: recipient sample about 28 days before transplant, after cytoreduction. Assay used: immunoSEQ multiplex PCR; TCRdb lists only in-frame clones, some missing. The data contain tens of thousands of clones, about 85% of them singletons. This specimen consisted of peripheral blood mononuclear cells, obtained before stem cell transplant. These receptors all stem from a man in his 60s with acute myeloid leukemia. Some clones in this sample may be carry-over from other donors' samples.

This chain links TRBV28 with TRBJ2-1; 9 bases are a match to TRBD1. V was pared by 5 bases and J by 0 bases, with 11 bases of the junction left unmatched. This CDR3 has 18 amino acids. Germline loops: CDR1 MDHEN, CDR2 SYDVKM. The CDR3 coding sequence is TGTGCCAGCAGTCAGACCCCACAGGGGGCGGGCTCCTACAATGAGCAGTTCTTC. Protein: CASSQTPQGAGSYNEQFF.

This chain joins TRBV6-5 and TRBJ1-4, with TRBD1 as a possible D gene (5 bases). The CDR3 consists of 13 residues. CDR1 and CDR2 from the germline V gene are MNHEY and SVGAGI. V lost 5 bases, J lost 4 bases, and 8 bases lay in between. The CDR3 protein is CASSTTVNEKLFF. The CDR3 DNA is TGTGCCAGCAGTACGACAGTTAATGAAAAACTGTTTTTT.

The chain links TRBV6-6 to TRBJ1-2; TRBD1 matches 10 bases. The ends lost 4 bases at V and 2 bases at J; junction bases unmatched: 4. CDR3 length equals 15 residues. Germline V CDR1 and CDR2: MNHNY, SVGAGI (reference sequence). DNA of the CDR3: TGTGCCAGCAGTTGGGGACAGGGGACCAACTATGGCTACACCTTC. Translation gives CASSWGQGTNYGYTF.

The chain links TRBV2 to TRBJ1-3, with TRBD1 identical over 10 bases. The V and J ends lost 6 bases and 4 bases, in that order; junction bases with no gene match: 3. This CDR3 spans 14 amino acids. CDR1 and CDR2 from the germline V gene are SNHLY and FYNNEI. The CDR3 reads CASRGTGEGNTIYF. CDR3 DNA: TGTGCCAGCAGGGGGACAGGGGAAGGAAACACCATATATTTT.

The chain employs TRBV5-1 and TRBJ1-2; 10 bases line up with TRBD1. CDR1 is SGHRS, CDR2 YFSETQ, per germline. This CDR3 is 15 amino acids long. The trim removed 4 bases at V and 4 bases at J, leaving 7 bases unmatched. The CDR3 coding sequence is TGCGCCAGCAGCATGACCGGGACAGGGGTCTATGGCTACACCTTC. This gives the protein CASSMTGTGVYGYTF.

This clone was seen only once. The rearrangement uses TRBV6-5 and TRBJ2-6, with TRBD1 identical over 9 bases. The germline V gene has CDR1 MNHEY and CDR2 SVGAGI. The CDR3 sequence is 16 residues long. V lost 4 bases, J lost 4 bases, and 5 bases stayed unmatched. CDR3 in amino acids: CASSSRDRVGANVLTF. CDR3 sequence (DNA): TGTGCCAGCAGTTCCAGGGACAGGGTAGGGGCCAACGTCCTGACTTTC.

The CDR3 is CASSSQHNQPQHF. In DNA form, the CDR3 reads TGTGCCAGTAGTAGTCAGCACAATCAGCCCCAGCATTTT. V usage is TRBV19 and J usage is TRBJ1-5; D remains ambiguous. The length of the CDR3 is 13 residues. V dropped 4 bases and J dropped 3 bases, with 7 bases sitting between them. In germline, CDR1 is LNHDA, CDR2 SQIVND (reference sequence).

The V and J genes are TRBV28 and TRBJ1-6, with 9 bases that match TRBD1. J lost 7 bases, V lost 5 bases, and 6 bases had no gene match. The CDR3 totals 15 residues. CDR1 is MDHEN and CDR2 is SYDVKM in the germline V gene. CDR3 in DNA: TGTGCCAGCAGTCCGGGGACAGGGTGGAATTCACCCCTCCACTTT. Its protein product is CASSPGTGWNSPLHF. Combining the CDR3 with reference TRBV28 and TRBJ1-6 gives the whole variable domain DVKVTQSSRYLVKRTGEKVFLECVQDMDHENMFWYRQDPGLGLRLIYFSYDVKMKEKGDIPEGYSVSREKKERFSLILESASTNQTSMYLCASSPGTGWNSPLHFGNGTRLTVT.

The V gene is TRBV19, the J gene TRBJ1-6, with TRBD1 identical over 9 bases. Germline CDR1 LNHDA, CDR2 SQIVND (reference sequence). The CDR3 is made up of 14 amino acids. Germline trimming cut 6 bases from V and 9 bases from J; bases unmatched to any gene: 6. CDR3 protein: CASRFPGQGSPLHF. DNA for the CDR3: TGTGCCAGTAGGTTCCCGGGACAGGGTTCACCCCTCCACTTT.

This clone has a handful of counts. The chain has TRBV4-1 and TRBJ2-2; D remains ambiguous. The V gene lost 1 base and the J gene lost 9 bases, with 18 bases spanning the gap. Germline CDR1 and CDR2: MGHRA and YSYEKL. CDR3 length equals 16 residues. The CDR3 coding sequence is TGCGCCAGCAGCCAAGTAGATATGGGCATGGCCCGGGAGCTGTTTTTT. Its translation: CASSQVDMGMARELFF.

V usage is TRBV7-6 and J usage is TRBJ2-2, with D hard to call. Germline V gene lookup returns CDR1 SGHVS and CDR2 FNYEAQ. The CDR3 totals 11 residues. Trimming took 3 bases from V and 7 from J, leaving 3 bases between them. The CDR3: CASSFVGELFF. The CDR3 DNA reads as TGTGCCAGCAGCTTCGTCGGGGAGCTGTTTTTT.

This chain joins TRBV19 and TRBJ2-3, with D perhaps TRBD1 or TRBD2 (5 bases each). Trimming removed 0 bases at V and 5 bases at J, with 18 bases between. Germline CDR1 is LNHDA and CDR2 is SQIVND (reference sequence). The CDR3 runs 17 residues. The CDR3 is CASSIDPQGGFEDTQYF. Written as DNA, the CDR3 is TGTGCCAGTAGTATAGATCCGCAGGGCGGGTTTGAAGATACGCAGTATTTT.

The J gene is TRBJ2-7, the V gene TRBV27; D possibly uses TRBD1 or TRBD2 (6 bases each). The germline V and J ends were trimmed by 4 bases and 4 bases, with 11 bases remaining between them. The length of the CDR3 is 13 residues. Germline CDR1 MNHEY, CDR2 SMNVEV (reference sequence). The CDR3 sequence is CASSSRRGYEQYF. DNA of the CDR3: TGTGCCAGCAGTTCCCGGAGGGGGTACGAGCAGTACTTC.